This is a list of T cell receptor beta chains from one sample in a study of blood T cell repertoires in COVID-19. Method: immunoSEQ multiplex PCR; TCRdb's copy keeps in-frame clones and lacks some. The table records approximately 47,000 clones, about 82% of them present only once. Sample: peripheral blood. Source of these receptors: a woman aged 55-69 years with acute or convalescent COVID-19. The CDR3 runs from the conserved cysteine through the conserved F or W. A D gene is named only where the DNA matches it firmly.

TRBJ2-3,TRBD1,TRBV6-5,CASSPRQGARDTQYF,TGTGCCAGCAGTCCAAGACAGGGGGCTAGGGATACGCAGTATTTT
TRBJ2-1,TRBD1,TRBV5-4,CASSSGTGGSYNEQFF,TGTGCCAGCAGCTCCGGGACAGGGGGCTCCTACAATGAGCAGTTCTTC
TRBJ1-2,NA,TRBV6-6,CASSPGLRNGGYTF,TGTGCCAGCAGTCCCGGGTTACGGAACGGCGGCTACACCTTC
TRBJ1-3,TRBD1,TRBV5-6,CASGSRQGSFSGNTIYF,TGTGCCAGCGGCTCGAGACAGGGGTCTTTCTCTGGAAACACCATATATTTT
TRBJ1-2,NA,TRBV6-1,CASSEAGRGAGYTF,TGTGCCAGCAGTGAAGCCGGTCGGGGGGCTGGCTACACCTTC
TRBJ2-3,TRBD2,TRBV4-1,CASSQGIAHPKHSAGGTDTQYF,TGCGCCAGCAGCCAAGGCATCGCTCACCCGAAACACTCAGCCGGGGGGACAGATACGCAGTATTTT
TRBJ1-5,TRBD1,TRBV24-1,CATSDPRDSGSNQPQHF,TGTGCCACCAGTGATCCGAGGGACAGCGGTAGCAATCAGCCCCAGCATTTT
TRBJ2-3,TRBD2,TRBV6-5,CASSYSSGVYTDTQYF,TGTGCCAGCAGTTACTCAAGCGGGGTGTACACAGATACGCAGTATTTT
TRBJ1-2,NA,TRBV5-6,CASSPGGRGYTF,TGTGCCAGCAGCCCCGGGGGACGGGGCTACACCTTC
TRBJ1-1,NA,TRBV4-1,CASSPTGMNTEAFF,TGCGCCAGCAGCCCCACAGGCATGAACACTGAAGCTTTCTTT